These 28 T cell receptor beta chains share one sample of origin, sequenced in a study of blood T cell repertoires in COVID-19. Assay used: immunoSEQ multiplex PCR; TCRdb lists only in-frame clones, some missing. The sample holds roughly 66,000 clones, approximately 83% seen once. Sequencing was done on a sample of peripheral blood. The source of these receptors is a woman aged 60-75 years with acute or convalescent COVID-19.

In this sample, this clone turned up once. The chain's CDR3 is CASSIGLAGYEDEQFF. The CDR3, as DNA: TGCGCCAGCAGCATTGGACTAGCGGGGTATGAGGATGAGCAGTTCTTC. The rearrangement uses TRBV5-1 and TRBJ2-1, with 12 bases identical to TRBD2. V lost 4 bases, J lost 8 bases, and 10 bases stayed unmatched. Germline CDR1 SGHRS, CDR2 YFSETQ. The CDR3 runs to 16 residues.

This clone was detected a few times. V and J are TRBV9 and TRBJ2-1; weak D call: TRBD2 (5 bases). The CDR3 spans 15 residues. With 0 bases removed from V and 4 bases from J, the gap between germline ends came to 11 bases. CDR1 SGDLS and CDR2 YYNGEE come from the germline V gene. The CDR3 protein is CASSVDRAEYNEQFF. The CDR3 DNA is TGTGCCAGCAGCGTAGATCGAGCGGAGTACAATGAGCAGTTCTTC.

This clone was detected only once. A read error may produce the germline difference seen at one junction end. V and J are TRBV7-9 and TRBJ1-1, with D maybe TRBD1 (6 bases). Germline assignment: CDR1 SEHNR and CDR2 FQNEAQ (reference sequence). This CDR3 region has 11 residues. The CDR3, as DNA: TGTGCCAGCAGCTTATTTGGACAGACACCTTTT. Encoded protein: CASSLFGQTPF.

This chain links TRBV3-1 (or the pseudogene TRBV3-2) with TRBJ2-3; TRBD2 is a possible D gene (7 bases). V was pared by 0 bases and J by 1 base, with 23 bases between. This CDR3 is 20 amino acids long. Germline V gives CDR1 LGHDT, CDR2 YNNKEL (reference sequence). CDR3 sequence reads: CASSQEGGGARRRRTDTQYF. The CDR3 DNA reads as TGTGCCAGCAGCCAAGAGGGGGGGGGCGCTAGGCGGAGACGCACAGATACGCAGTATTTT.

There are a few counts of this clone. V gene TRBV4-1 combines with J gene TRBJ1-1, with 10 bases lining up with TRBD1. The germline V gene encodes CDR1 MGHRA and CDR2 YSYEKL. The CDR3 runs 14 residues. V was clipped by 1 base and J by 7 bases; unmatched bases: 3. CDR3 region: CASSQAGQGIEAFF. CDR3 bases: TGCGCCAGCAGCCAAGCGGGACAGGGGATTGAAGCTTTCTTT.

This chain joins TRBV30 and TRBJ1-1; D is perhaps TRBD1 (5 bases). The germline gives CDR1 GTSNPN, CDR2 SVGIG (reference sequence). This CDR3 is built from 13 residues. The ends were cut back, 4 bases at V and 3 bases at J, with 12 bases in the middle. In nucleotides, the CDR3 is TGTGCCTGGACAACCCCAGGGCACACTGAAGCTTTCTTT. The encoded protein is CAWTTPGHTEAFF.

This sequence joins TRBV5-6 and TRBJ1-5; D gene uncertain. The CDR3 runs to 15 residues. Germline CDR1 SGHDT, CDR2 YYEEEE. V was cut by 3 bases and J by 3 bases, with 13 bases left in between. The DNA for the CDR3 is TGTGCCAGCAGCTCGGGTCTTGTGGACAATCAGCCCCAGCATTTT. Amino acids: CASSSGLVDNQPQHF.

This chain connects TRBV5-4 to TRBJ1-2, with 8 bases aligning to TRBD1. With 10 bases clipped from V and 5 bases from J, the junction kept 10 bases outside the gene matches. Germline values: CDR1 SGHNT, CDR2 YYREEE (reference sequence). The CDR3 is 13 residues long. The CDR3 protein is CAGGQGAGYGYTF. CDR3 DNA sequence: TGTGCCGGGGGGCAGGGGGCGGGTTATGGCTACACCTTC.

The chain uses TRBV30 and TRBJ1-2; D remains ambiguous. This CDR3 comprises 9 residues. The ends were cut back, 5 bases at V and 8 bases at J, with 6 bases in the middle. CDR1 and CDR2 (germline): GTSNPN, SVGIG (reference sequence). CDR3 sequence (DNA): TGTGCCTGGGGGCACGGCTACACCTTC. This codes for CAWGHGYTF.

This sequence joins TRBV4-1 and TRBJ1-1, with no clear D. Germline values: CDR1 MGHRA, CDR2 YSYEKL. The CDR3 spans 15 residues. The germline V and J ends were trimmed by 3 bases and 0 bases, with 11 bases remaining between them. CDR3 nucleotide sequence: TGCGCCAGCAGCCAGTCTTTTGCAGTGAACACTGAAGCTTTCTTT. Translated, it gives CASSQSFAVNTEAFF.

The chain joins TRBV30 to TRBJ1-4; the match to TRBD1 covers 9 bases. This CDR3 is 14 amino acids long. CDR1 and CDR2 from the germline V gene are GTSNPN and SVGIG (reference sequence). Trimming at V came to 8 bases and at J to 11 bases, leaving 15 bases not matched to a gene. The CDR3 DNA reads TGTGCCCTAAAACCCCGGGACAGGGTGGGGAAACTGTTTTTT. This gives the protein CALKPRDRVGKLFF.

This sequence joins TRBV3-1 (or the pseudogene TRBV3-2) and TRBJ1-1; 7 bases match TRBD1. V shed 3 bases and J 2 bases; nucleotides not matched to a gene: 6. This CDR3 comprises 15 residues. In germline, CDR1 is LGHDT, CDR2 YNNKEL (reference sequence). This chain's CDR3 is CASSHMDRLNTEAFF. The CDR3 DNA sequence: TGTGCCAGCAGCCACATGGACAGGCTTAACACTGAAGCTTTCTTT.

The chain recombines TRBV7-8 with TRBJ2-3; 8 bases are a match to TRBD1. This CDR3 is built from 15 residues. The junction had 6 bases not matched to a gene; V was cut back by 6 bases and J by 1 base. CDR1 is SGHVS and CDR2 is FQNEAQ in the germline V gene. CDR3 DNA sequence: TGTGCCAGCAGACCGGACAGGGAAGGCACAGATACGCAGTATTTT. Translated, it gives CASRPDREGTDTQYF.

The chain uses TRBV29-1 and TRBJ2-7; D might be TRBD1 (5 bases). The CDR3 extends over 15 amino acids. Per the germline V gene, CDR1 is SQVTM and CDR2 is ANQGSEA. Trimming left V 6 bases short and J 7 bases short, with 25 bases between. CDR3 loop: CSVGEPDTLRNEQYF. The CDR3 DNA sequence: TGCAGCGTCGGAGAGCCGGACACCTTACGAAATGAGCAGTACTTC.

This clone was detected only once. The chain uses TRBV14 and TRBJ2-1; 7 positions match TRBD1. Losses at the gene ends were 4 bases for V and 0 bases for J; bases not matched to a gene: 6. The CDR3 is 16 amino acids. Germline lookup yields CDR1 SGHDN and CDR2 FVKESK. The CDR3 DNA reads as TGTGCCAGCAGCCGAACGACAGGGAGCTCCTACAATGAGCAGTTCTTC. Protein sequence: CASSRTTGSSYNEQFF.

The rearrangement links TRBV7-8 to TRBJ2-7, with D unclear. The CDR3 spans 15 residues. The V end was cut by 4 bases, the J end by 5 bases, with 18 bases between. The V gene's germline CDR1 is SGHVS and CDR2 FQNEAQ. The chain's CDR3 is CASSYRVSGLNEQYF. CDR3 nucleotide sequence: TGTGCCAGCAGCTATCGGGTCTCGGGTTTAAACGAGCAGTACTTC.

This rearrangement joins TRBV7-9 to TRBJ2-3; 8 bases match TRBD2. CDR3 size: 15 residues. Looked up from germline, CDR1 is SEHNR and CDR2 is FQNEAQ (reference sequence). Trimming removed 5 bases from V and 9 bases from J; junction bases left unmatched: 13. As DNA, the CDR3 is TGTGCCAGCAGCCGGGGACTAGTGGGTCGGGGGACGCAGTATTTT. Its translation is CASSRGLVGRGTQYF.

The chain uses TRBV6-5 and TRBJ2-5; 11 bases are a match to TRBD2. Germline CDR1 reads MNHEY; CDR2 reads SVGAGI. This CDR3 has 13 residues. Losses at the gene ends were 9 bases for V and 5 bases for J; bases not matched to a gene: 5. The CDR3 is CASETSGAETQYF. The CDR3 DNA follows: TGTGCCAGTGAGACTAGCGGGGCGGAGACCCAGTACTTC.

The chain's CDR3 is CASSYRQGKGTEAFF. Written as DNA, the CDR3 is TGTGCCAGCAGTTACCGACAGGGAAAAGGCACTGAAGCTTTCTTT. This chain uses TRBV6-6 with TRBJ1-1; 7 nucleotides line up with TRBD1. The V gene end was trimmed by 2 bases and the J gene end by 4 bases; junction bases not matched to a gene: 7. Germline CDR1 MNHNY, CDR2 SVGAGI (reference sequence). The CDR3 runs 15 residues.

The chain uses TRBV20-1 and TRBJ1-4; possible D gene TRBD1, 5 bases. CDR1 and CDR2 (germline): DFQATT, SNEGSKA (reference sequence). The V and J ends lost 3 bases and 7 bases respectively, with 15 bases between them. The CDR3 sequence is 14 residues long. Written as DNA, the CDR3 is TGCAGTGCTAGTAGGGAAGGGAGGGGTGAAAAACTGTTTTTT. It translates to CSASREGRGEKLFF.

In its sample, this clone was seen once. J is TRBJ1-6 and V is TRBV5-1; D is ambiguous. The germline CDR1 and CDR2 sequences are SGHRS and YFSETQ. This CDR3 has 16 amino acids. V lost 6 bases and J 7 bases, leaving 20 bases between the germline ends. The CDR3 sequence: CASTQRARGYNSPLHF. The CDR3 DNA sequence: TGCGCCAGCACTCAAAGGGCGCGGGGATACAATTCACCCCTCCACTTT.

V gene TRBV5-6 combines with J gene TRBJ1-2; D is undetermined. The CDR3 consists of 14 residues. Germline CDR1 reads SGHDT; CDR2 reads YYEEEE. Trimming took 4 bases from V and 1 from J, leaving 11 bases between them. Here the CDR3 reads CASSPVSVNYGYTF. CDR3 DNA: TGTGCCAGCAGCCCCGTCTCAGTTAACTATGGCTACACCTTC.

This clone is a singleton in its sample. The gene calls are TRBV5-1 and TRBJ2-1, with D possibly TRBD1 on 6 matching bases. This CDR3 contains 17 residues. Germline loops: CDR1 SGHRS, CDR2 YFSETQ. With 4 bases removed from V and 1 base from J, the gap between germline ends came to 18 bases. CDR3 sequence reads: CASSLRQVPRSYNEQFF. CDR3 DNA: TGCGCCAGCAGCCTTAGACAGGTTCCTAGATCCTACAATGAGCAGTTCTTC.

This clone has a handful of counts. This sequence joins TRBV7-9 and TRBJ2-2; TRBD2 aligns across 9 bases. With V trimmed by 8 bases and J by 1 base, 11 bases remained unmatched. Germline V CDR1 and CDR2: SEHNR, FQNEAQ (reference sequence). This CDR3 is 17 amino acids long. In nucleotides, the CDR3 is TGTGCCAGCCGCGGGCGGGGGGGCAGAAAGAACACCGGGGAGCTGTTTTTT. Encoded protein: CASRGRGGRKNTGELFF. The full variable domain, its missing parts supplied by reference TRBV7-9 and TRBJ2-2, is DTGVSQNPRHKITKRGQNVTFRCDPISEHNRLYWYRQTLGQGPEFLTYFQNEAQLEKSRLLSDRFSAERPKGSFSTLEIQRTEQGDSAMYLCASRGRGGRKNTGELFFGEGSRLTVL.

The chain links TRBV2 to TRBJ2-7, with TRBD1 matching 8 bases. This CDR3 contains 16 residues. V shed 1 base and J 4 bases; nucleotides not matched to a gene: 9. Germline V gives CDR1 SNHLY, CDR2 FYNNEI. The CDR3: CASSEDPSGGMYEQYF. CDR3 coding DNA: TGTGCCAGCAGTGAAGATCCCTCAGGGGGCATGTACGAGCAGTACTTC.

The rearrangement joins TRBV27 to TRBJ2-7; D might be TRBD2 (5 bases). Trimming left V 6 bases short and J 6 bases short, with 21 bases between. Germline lookup yields CDR1 MNHEY and CDR2 SMNVEV (reference sequence). This CDR3 contains 15 residues. The CDR3 protein is CASRPTFIKAGEQYF. The CDR3 DNA reads TGTGCCAGCAGGCCGACATTCATCAAGGCGGGCGAGCAGTACTTC.

The gene calls are TRBV2 and TRBJ2-7, with 9 bases that match TRBD1. V lost 7 bases and J lost 5; bases outside the gene matches: 9. The CDR3 has 14 amino acids. Germline CDR1 and CDR2: SNHLY and FYNNEI. The DNA of the CDR3 is TGTGCCAGCATTCGGGACAGGGAAGTGGACGAGCAGTACTTC. Amino acids: CASIRDREVDEQYF.

The V call is TRBV14, the J call TRBJ1-1; 8 nucleotides line up with TRBD1. Trimming cost V 4 bases and J 0 bases; bases outside gene matches: 28. CDR3 length: 23 amino acids. From germline, CDR1 is SGHDN and CDR2 FVKESK. The CDR3, as DNA: TGTGCCAGCAGCCGTAGCTTAGGAGACTTGGAGGCAGGGGGCTCATACATGAACACTGAAGCTTTCTTT. Encoded protein: CASSRSLGDLEAGGSYMNTEAFF.